Listed below are T cell receptor beta chains from one sample, sequenced in a study of blood T cell repertoires in COVID-19. Measured with immunoSEQ multiplex PCR; TCRdb has only the in-frame clones, and not every one. The sample has some 200,000 clones, around 85% seen once. The sequencing input was peripheral blood. The receptors shown here come from a woman older than 75 with acute or convalescent COVID-19. Each CDR3 is given with its conserved first and last residue. D genes are given only for firm matches. Clone size is shown for a subset of rows, as once, few, many or a class of expanded clone.

d_call: TRBD2
v_call: TRBV5-1
clone_size: few
j_call: TRBJ2-1
cdr3_nt: TGCGCCAGCAGCAGACTAGCGGGAGGAAATGAGCAGTTCTTC
cdr3_aa: CASSRLAGGNEQFF

d_call: NA
v_call: TRBV11-2
clone_size: NA
j_call: TRBJ2-3
cdr3_nt: TGTGCCAGCAGCTTCAATAGCGTCTCAGATACGCAGTATTTT
cdr3_aa: CASSFNSVSDTQYF

d_call: TRBD2
v_call: TRBV5-1
clone_size: NA
j_call: TRBJ2-5
cdr3_nt: TGCGCCAGCAGCTTGGCCCGAAGCGGGGTACAGACCCAGTACTTC
cdr3_aa: CASSLARSGVQTQYF

d_call: TRBD2
v_call: TRBV7-2
clone_size: NA
j_call: TRBJ2-3
cdr3_nt: TGTGCCAGCAGCCCCCCAGGACTAGCCCTCACAGATACGCAGTATTTT
cdr3_aa: CASSPPGLALTDTQYF

d_call: TRBD2
v_call: TRBV7-3
clone_size: NA
j_call: TRBJ2-3
cdr3_nt: TGTGCCAGCAGCTTAACGCTAGCGGGAGGGTCCGATACGCAGTATTTT
cdr3_aa: CASSLTLAGGSDTQYF

d_call: TRBD1
v_call: TRBV2
clone_size: few
j_call: TRBJ1-2
cdr3_nt: TGTGCCAGCAGCTCCGGGACAGGCACTATTGGCTACACCTTC
cdr3_aa: CASSSGTGTIGYTF

d_call: NA
v_call: TRBV3-1/TRBV3-2
clone_size: NA
j_call: TRBJ1-1
cdr3_nt: TGTGCCAGCAGCCAAGATCACCTCAGGGCTGGCGAAGCTTTCTTT
cdr3_aa: CASSQDHLRAGEAFF

d_call: NA
v_call: TRBV7-9
clone_size: few
j_call: TRBJ1-6
cdr3_nt: TGTGCCAGCACCCCGGGGGGGGATTCACCCCTCCACTTT
cdr3_aa: CASTPGGDSPLHF

d_call: NA
v_call: TRBV27
clone_size: once
j_call: TRBJ1-1
cdr3_nt: TGTGCCAGCAGTTTATCGGTGGGGGAGGGTCTCTCTGAAGCTTTCTTT
cdr3_aa: CASSLSVGEGLSEAFF

d_call: NA
v_call: TRBV7-2
clone_size: NA
j_call: TRBJ1-1
cdr3_nt: TGTGCCAGCAGCTTATTATGGGGGGCTGAAGCTTTCTTT
cdr3_aa: CASSLLWGAEAFF

d_call: NA
v_call: TRBV27
clone_size: NA
j_call: TRBJ2-3
cdr3_nt: TGTGCCAGTCGAGCCGGGACAAGCACAGATACGCAGTATTTT
cdr3_aa: CASRAGTSTDTQYF

d_call: TRBD2
v_call: TRBV30
clone_size: NA
j_call: TRBJ2-7
cdr3_nt: TGTGCGGGGGGACAGACTAGCGGGAGCCGGGGCGAGCAGTACTTC
cdr3_aa: CAGGQTSGSRGEQYF

d_call: TRBD1
v_call: TRBV7-9
clone_size: NA
j_call: TRBJ1-2
cdr3_nt: TGTGCCAGCAGCTTAGCCGGACAGGGGACGGAGGGCTACACCTTC
cdr3_aa: CASSLAGQGTEGYTF

d_call: NA
v_call: TRBV2
clone_size: NA
j_call: TRBJ1-5
cdr3_nt: TGTGCCAGCAGTGACTTTCTACTTAGCAATCAGCCCCAGCATTTT
cdr3_aa: CASSDFLLSNQPQHF

d_call: TRBD2
v_call: TRBV5-1
clone_size: NA
j_call: TRBJ2-3
cdr3_nt: TGCGCCAGCAGGTTCTTTCTAGCGGGAGGAACAGATACGCAGTATTTT
cdr3_aa: CASRFFLAGGTDTQYF

d_call: NA
v_call: TRBV6-5
clone_size: NA
j_call: TRBJ2-2
cdr3_nt: TGTGCCAGCACCATTGACACTAACACCGGGGAGCTGTTTTTT
cdr3_aa: CASTIDTNTGELFF

d_call: NA
v_call: TRBV6-5
clone_size: NA
j_call: TRBJ2-3
cdr3_nt: TGTGCCAGCAGTTACCGGGAGCCAAGCACAGATACGCAGTATTTT
cdr3_aa: CASSYREPSTDTQYF

d_call: NA
v_call: TRBV19
clone_size: NA
j_call: TRBJ2-2
cdr3_nt: TGTGCCAGTAGTAGGGGTGAGGGCACCGGGGAGCTGTTTTTT
cdr3_aa: CASSRGEGTGELFF

d_call: NA
v_call: TRBV3-1/TRBV3-2
clone_size: NA
j_call: TRBJ1-2
cdr3_nt: TGTGCCAGCAGCCCCCGGAGTAGCGGCGGCTACACCTTC
cdr3_aa: CASSPRSSGGYTF

d_call: NA
v_call: TRBV21-1
clone_size: NA
j_call: TRBJ2-6
cdr3_nt: TGTGCCAGCAGTGAGGGGACAGGGGGCCCTGGGGCCAACGTCCTGACTTTC
cdr3_aa: CASSEGTGGPGANVLTF

d_call: TRBD2
v_call: TRBV7-3
clone_size: NA
j_call: TRBJ2-2
cdr3_nt: TGTGCCAGCAGCTTAGGGGGACTAGCGGGAGCGAACACCGGGGAGCTGTTTTTT
cdr3_aa: CASSLGGLAGANTGELFF

d_call: NA
v_call: TRBV12-5
clone_size: NA
j_call: TRBJ1-1
cdr3_nt: TGTGCTAGTGGTTTGGTGGCACCAATGAACACTGAAGCTTTCTTT
cdr3_aa: CASGLVAPMNTEAFF

d_call: NA
v_call: TRBV5-4
clone_size: NA
j_call: TRBJ1-1
cdr3_nt: TGTGCCAGCAGCCGGAAGGGGTTGAACACTGAAGCTTTCTTT
cdr3_aa: CASSRKGLNTEAFF

d_call: NA
v_call: TRBV7-8
clone_size: NA
j_call: TRBJ1-1
cdr3_nt: TGTGCCAGCAGCCCCGTACATGAAGCTTTCTTT
cdr3_aa: CASSPVHEAFF

d_call: TRBD1
v_call: TRBV3-1/TRBV3-2
clone_size: NA
j_call: TRBJ1-4
cdr3_nt: TGTGCCAGCAGCCTCCTTTCAGGGGGGCTGTTTTTT
cdr3_aa: CASSLLSGGLFF

d_call: NA
v_call: TRBV2
clone_size: NA
j_call: TRBJ2-3
cdr3_nt: TGTGCCAGCAGTGTTCGGGGTAGCACAGATACGCAGTATTTT
cdr3_aa: CASSVRGSTDTQYF

d_call: NA
v_call: TRBV3-1/TRBV3-2
clone_size: NA
j_call: TRBJ1-1
cdr3_nt: TGTGCCAGCAGTTTCACCTTCGGACACAACACTGAAGCTTTCTTT
cdr3_aa: CASSFTFGHNTEAFF

d_call: TRBD1
v_call: TRBV18
clone_size: NA
j_call: TRBJ1-6
cdr3_nt: TGTGCCAGCTCACCACCCGGGACAGGGGGTAATAATTCACCCCTCCACTTT
cdr3_aa: CASSPPGTGGNNSPLHF

d_call: NA
v_call: TRBV7-9
clone_size: NA
j_call: TRBJ2-3
cdr3_nt: TGTGCCAGCATCTATGGTCGTTTCACAGATACGCAGTATTTT
cdr3_aa: CASIYGRFTDTQYF

d_call: TRBD1
v_call: TRBV30
clone_size: NA
j_call: TRBJ1-3
cdr3_nt: TGTGCCTGGATCTCCACCGGGACAGGGGGCAAGTTTAAGGAAAACACCATATATTTT
cdr3_aa: CAWISTGTGGKFKENTIYF

d_call: NA
v_call: TRBV11-2
clone_size: NA
j_call: TRBJ1-1
cdr3_nt: TGTGCCAGCAGCTTAGATAGGGACTATGAAGCTTTCTTT
cdr3_aa: CASSLDRDYEAFF

d_call: NA
v_call: TRBV2
clone_size: NA
j_call: TRBJ1-4
cdr3_nt: TGTGCCAGCCAAACGGCAACTAATGAAAAACTGTTTTTT
cdr3_aa: CASQTATNEKLFF